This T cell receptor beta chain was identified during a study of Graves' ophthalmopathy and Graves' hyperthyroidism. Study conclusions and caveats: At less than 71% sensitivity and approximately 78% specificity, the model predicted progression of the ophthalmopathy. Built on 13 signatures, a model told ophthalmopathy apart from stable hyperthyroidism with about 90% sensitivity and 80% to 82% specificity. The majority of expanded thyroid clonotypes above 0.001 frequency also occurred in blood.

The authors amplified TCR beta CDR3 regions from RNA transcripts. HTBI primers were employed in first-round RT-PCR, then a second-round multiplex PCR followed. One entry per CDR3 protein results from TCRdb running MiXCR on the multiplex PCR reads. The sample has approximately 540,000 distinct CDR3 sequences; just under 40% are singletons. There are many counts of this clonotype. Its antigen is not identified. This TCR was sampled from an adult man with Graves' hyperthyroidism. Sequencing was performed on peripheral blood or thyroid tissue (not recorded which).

CDR3 protein: CASSPLTEYQETQYF. The CDR3 bases are TGTGCCAGCAGCCCACTTACAGAGTACCAAGAGACCCAGTACTTC. The chain recombines TRBV14 with TRBJ2-5; D unresolved. Trimming removed 4 bases from V and 0 bases from J, with 12 bases in between. The CDR3 totals 15 residues. Germline V CDR1 and CDR2: SGHDN, FVKESK.